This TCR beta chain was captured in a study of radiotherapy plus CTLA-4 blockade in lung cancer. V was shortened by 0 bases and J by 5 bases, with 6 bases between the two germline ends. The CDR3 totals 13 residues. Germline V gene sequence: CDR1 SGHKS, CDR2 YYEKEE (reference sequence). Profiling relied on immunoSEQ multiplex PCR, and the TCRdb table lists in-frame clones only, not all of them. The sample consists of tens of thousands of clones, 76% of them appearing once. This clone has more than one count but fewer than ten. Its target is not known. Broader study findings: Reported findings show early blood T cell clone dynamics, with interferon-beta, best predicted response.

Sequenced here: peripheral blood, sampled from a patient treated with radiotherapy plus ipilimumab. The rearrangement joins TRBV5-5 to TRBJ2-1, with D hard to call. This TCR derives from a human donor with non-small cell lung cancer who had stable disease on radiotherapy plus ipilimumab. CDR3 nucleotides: TGTGCCAGCAGCTTGGGTCCAGACAATGAGCAGTTCTTC. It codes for CASSLGPDNEQFF.